The rows below give T cell receptor beta chains drawn from one sample of a study of blood T cells in healthy people across ages. Each CDR3 protein gets one entry after TCRdb re-called the 5' RACE reads with MiXCR. The sample holds fewer than 900,000 distinct CDR3 sequences; under 40% are singletons and the top ten take about an eighth. Input material: blood. The receptor source for this set is a man younger than 35 in good health. Both conserved end residues are part of each CDR3. The order of the fields is D gene, J gene, V gene, clone size, CDR3 DNA, CDR3 protein. D genes are given only for firm matches. A clone size is listed for some rows: how often the clone was seen (once, few, many), or a class if it is expanded.

>TRBD1|TRBJ2-7|TRBV7-9|many
TGTGCCAGCAGCGGCCGACAGGGTCCGGGCGTTAGATCCTACGAGCAGTACTTC
CASSGRQGPGVRSYEQYF
>TRBD1|TRBJ1-2|TRBV7-2|.
TGTGCCAGCAGCTTAGGGTCCCGGACAGGGGGCTATGGCTACACCTTC
CASSLGSRTGGYGYTF
>TRBD1|TRBJ1-6|TRBV4-1|.
TGCGCCAGCAGTCCCGGACAGGGTGGGGGCTCACCCCTCCACTTT
CASSPGQGGGSPLHF
>TRBD1|TRBJ1-2|TRBV5-1|few
TGCGCCAGCAGCTCAAGGACAGGGGGCGACTATGGCTACACCTTC
CASSSRTGGDYGYTF
>TRBD2|TRBJ2-3|TRBV7-2|.
TGTGCCAGCAGCCCCTGGGGGGGACTAGTTTCAGATACGCAGTATTTT
CASSPWGGLVSDTQYF
>TRBD2|TRBJ2-7|TRBV6-6|many
TGTGCCAGCAGTTACAGACTAGCCCCTTCCTACGAGCAGTACTTC
CASSYRLAPSYEQYF
>.|TRBJ1-2|TRBV25-1|.
TGTGCCAGCAGTAAAACCCGGGGGAACTATGGCTACACCTTC
CASSKTRGNYGYTF
>TRBD1|TRBJ2-5|TRBV5-1|many
TGCGCCAGCAGCCCTAGGACAGGCTCTGTGACCCAGTACTTC
CASSPRTGSVTQYF
>.|TRBJ1-4|TRBV4-3|.
TGCGCCGGCAGCCAAGAAATGGCCGAAAAACTGTTTTTT
CAGSQEMAEKLFF
>.|TRBJ1-2|TRBV15|.
TGTGCCACCAGCGGATGGGTGGGACACCTTAACTATGGCTACACCTTC
CATSGWVGHLNYGYTF
>TRBD1|TRBJ2-5|TRBV4-3|.
TGCGCCAGCAGCCAACGCCCGGGACAGAAGCAGTACTTC
CASSQRPGQKQYF
>TRBD1|TRBJ2-1|TRBV6-9|.
TGTGCCAGCAGTACCGGACAGGGATTAGAGTATGAGCAGTTCTTC
CASSTGQGLEYEQFF
>TRBD2|TRBJ2-7|TRBV5-5|.
TGTGCCAGCAGCCCGCGACTAGCAGTCTACGAGCAGTACTTC
CASSPRLAVYEQYF
>.|TRBJ2-5|TRBV4-1|many
TGTGCCAGCGGGCGAGAGACCCAGTACTTC
CASGRETQYF
>TRBD1|TRBJ1-5|TRBV7-9|few
TGTGCCAGCAGCTTAGGGACAGGGCAGGATCAGCCCCAGCATTTT
CASSLGTGQDQPQHF
>TRBD2|TRBJ2-1|TRBV7-9|many
TGTGCCAGCAGCTTAGCGGGAGCGGGGGGTCACAGCTCCTACAATGAGCAGTTCTTC
CASSLAGAGGHSSYNEQFF
>TRBD1|TRBJ2-7|TRBV27|.
TGTGCCAGCAGTTTATCTCGGACAGGGCCCTACGAGCAGTACTTC
CASSLSRTGPYEQYF
>.|TRBJ1-2|TRBV5-1|.
TGCGCCAGCAGCTTGGGGTCAGGGATACGCTATGGCTACACCTTC
CASSLGSGIRYGYTF
>.|TRBJ1-2|TRBV25-1|.
TGTGCCAGCAGTGGCGGGGGTGTAGATGGCTACACCTTC
CASSGGGVDGYTF
>.|TRBJ1-4|TRBV12-3/TRBV12-4|.
TGTGCCAGCAGCCTGGGAACGGGATATGAAAAACTGTTTTTT
CASSLGTGYEKLFF
>.|TRBJ2-5|TRBV4-2|many
TGTGCCAGCAGCCAAGGGGGGACTCTGCTGGAGACCCAGTACTTC
CASSQGGTLLETQYF
>TRBD2|TRBJ2-3|TRBV5-1|few
TGCGCCAGCAGCTACGGGACTACCCAGCCAGATACGCAGTATTTT
CASSYGTTQPDTQYF
>.|TRBJ2-3|TRBV4-3|few
TGCGCCAGCAGCCCAGAGATGGGACGCACAGATACGCAGTATTTT
CASSPEMGRTDTQYF
>.|TRBJ1-2|TRBV7-2|few
TGTGCCAGCAGCGCCCAGGCGACCGTCGGCTATGGCTACACCTTC
CASSAQATVGYGYTF
>TRBD2|TRBJ2-2|TRBV4-2|.
TGTGCCAGCAACCCCCTAGCGGGGGGAAACACCGGGGAGCTGTTTTTT
CASNPLAGGNTGELFF
>.|TRBJ2-1|TRBV9|.
TGTGCCAGCAGCGTAGATGAGAATGAGCAGTTCTTC
CASSVDENEQFF
>TRBD1|TRBJ2-4|TRBV9|many
TGTGCCAGCAGCGCAGATCAGGGGGCGAATAACATTCAGTACTTC
CASSADQGANNIQYF
>TRBD2|TRBJ2-3|TRBV4-3|.
TGCGCCAGCAGCCAATCAAGCGGGGGGACCTACGATACGCAGTATTTT
CASSQSSGGTYDTQYF
>TRBD1|TRBJ2-5|TRBV4-3|many
TGCGCCAGCAGCCAAAACGGACAGGGGGGGACCCAGTACTTC
CASSQNGQGGTQYF
>TRBD1|TRBJ1-4|TRBV28|.
TGTGCCAGCAGTTCCTCCAGGGCAGGGGGCGCGGGGAAGGGTGAAAAACTGTTTTTT
CASSSSRAGGAGKGEKLFF
>.|TRBJ2-7|TRBV7-9|many
TGTGCCAGCAGCTCGGACGAGACAGCAACCTTCTACGAGCAGTACTTC
CASSSDETATFYEQYF
>TRBD2|TRBJ2-3|TRBV20-1|.
TGCAGTGCCAGAGGGACTACCTTGAGCACAGATACGCAGTATTTT
CSARGTTLSTDTQYF
>TRBD1|TRBJ2-7|TRBV5-6|few
TGTGCCAGCAGCTTGCGCCGGCGAGAGGACAGGGGAGTTTGGTACGAGCAGTACTTC
CASSLRRREDRGVWYEQYF
>TRBD1|TRBJ2-7|TRBV7-6|few
TGTGCCAGCAGCCAAATCGGGACAGGGAACGAGCAGTACTTC
CASSQIGTGNEQYF
>TRBD2|TRBJ2-2|TRBV27|few
TGTGCCAGCAGTTTCCTCCTTGGGGGGGGCGGGGAGCTGTTTTTT
CASSFLLGGGGELFF
>.|TRBJ1-1|TRBV30|.
TGTGCCTTCAGACGGATGATAAACATGAACACTGAAGCTTTCTTT
CAFRRMINMNTEAFF
>.|TRBJ1-1|TRBV12-3/TRBV12-4|.
TGTGCCAGCAGTTCGGACTCCTGGGGCACTGAAGCTTTCTTT
CASSSDSWGTEAFF
>TRBD2|TRBJ2-5|TRBV20-1|.
TGCAGTGCTAGAGATCTAAGCGGGGGGGCCAATGAGCAGTACTTC
CSARDLSGGANEQYF
>TRBD1|TRBJ2-5|TRBV20-1|.
TGCAGTGCTAGCTCCGCAGGGGGCATAGGAGAGACCCAGTACTTC
CSASSAGGIGETQYF
>.|TRBJ1-1|TRBV7-2|.
TGTGCCAGCAGCTTAGATTCGAACACTGAAGCTTTCTTT
CASSLDSNTEAFF
>TRBD2|TRBJ2-4|TRBV27|.
TGTGCCACAGCGGAAGCGGGAGGGGACATTCAGTACTTC
CATAEAGGDIQYF
>.|TRBJ2-1|TRBV28|many
TGTGCCAGCAGCCGCAATGAGCAGTTCTTC
CASSRNEQFF
>.|TRBJ2-7|TRBV20-1|few
TGCAGTGCTAATAGACAGGGCGGGATCTACGAGCAGTACTTC
CSANRQGGIYEQYF
>TRBD1|TRBJ1-1|TRBV10-3|.
TGTGCCATCGCCGGGACAGGAAACACTGAAGCTTTCTTT
CAIAGTGNTEAFF
>.|TRBJ2-5|TRBV12-3/TRBV12-4|.
TGTGCCACCAACCTACTAGTGGTCGATGAGCAGTACTTC
CATNLLVVDEQYF
>TRBD1|TRBJ2-7|TRBV5-1|many
TGCGCCAGCAGCTCACGGGACAGGGGCTACGAGCAGTACTTC
CASSSRDRGYEQYF